This T cell receptor beta chain comes out of a study of blood T cell repertoires in COVID-19. Overall study: The cDNA or gDNA used as material had been derived from T cells, B-cell-depleted T cells, or PBMCs.

Germline assignment: CDR1 MDHEN and CDR2 SYDVKM. This CDR3 region has 16 residues. V lost 2 bases to trimming and J lost 5 bases, with 16 bases between them. Clones were sequenced by immunoSEQ multiplex PCR, and TCRdb holds only the in-frame ones, with some missing. The sample lists 120,000 to 150,000 clones; approximately 90% were seen once. This sequence was found in a woman aged 45-59 years with active or convalescent COVID-19. The specimen was peripheral blood. This chain connects TRBV28 to TRBJ1-5; D not resolved. The CDR3 DNA follows: TGTGCCAGCAGTTTAGGGCAGGCTATTCATTATCAGCCCCAGCATTTT. Translation: CASSLGQAIHYQPQHF.